Presented here are 27 T cell receptor beta chains from one specimen sequenced in a study of blood T cell repertoires in COVID-19. This table comes from immunoSEQ multiplex PCR, and its TCRdb copy is limited to in-frame clones, with some not included. The data hold 75,000 to 90,000 clones, with approximately 80% observed a single time. Sequenced: peripheral blood. These receptors all stem from a woman aged 40 to 49 with active or convalescent COVID-19.

Comments on this clone: At one end, the junction sequence differs from germline, possibly due to a read error. The V call is TRBV11-2, the J call TRBJ2-2; TRBD2 aligns across 7 bases. This CDR3 contains 16 residues. Germline V CDR1 and CDR2: SGHAT, FQNNGV. CDR3 region: CASSSKVGLPPRGAVF. DNA for the CDR3: TGTGCCAGCAGCTCCAAAGTGGGACTACCTCCCCGGGGAGCTGTTTTT. Complete variable domain (other parts from reference TRBV11-2 and TRBJ2-2): EAGVAQSPRYKIIEKRQSVAFWCNPISGHATLYWYQQILGQGPKLLIQFQNNGVVDDSQLPKDRFSAERLKGVDSTLKIQPAKLEDSAVYLCASSSKVGLPPRGAVFGEGSRLTVL.

The chain joins TRBV19 to TRBJ1-5, with unresolved D. The CDR3 length is 16 residues. The germline gives CDR1 LNHDA, CDR2 SQIVND (reference sequence). Trimming left V 1 base short and J 0 bases short, with 10 bases between. CDR3 nucleotide sequence: TGTGCCAGTAGTATAGGGGTCACAGTTAGCAATCAGCCCCAGCATTTT. Encoded protein: CASSIGVTVSNQPQHF.

V usage is TRBV7-8 and J usage is TRBJ2-1, with D uncertain. V dropped 0 bases and J dropped 0 bases, with 9 bases sitting between them. Germline V CDR1 and CDR2: SGHVS, FQNEAQ. This CDR3 has 16 residues. The CDR3 sequence is CASSLALLSSYNEQFF. The CDR3 nucleotides read TGTGCCAGCAGCTTAGCCCTTTTGAGCTCCTACAATGAGCAGTTCTTC.

The CDR3 region is CASSEAGWGIRDEQFF. The DNA of the CDR3 is TGTGCCAGCAGTGAAGCGGGGTGGGGCATTAGAGATGAGCAGTTCTTC. The chain joins TRBV2 to TRBJ2-1; possible D gene TRBD1, 5 bases. Trimming pared 0 bases from V and 8 bases from J, leaving 17 bases between. Germline-derived CDR1 and CDR2 are SNHLY and FYNNEI. The CDR3 is made up of 16 amino acids.

The chain couples TRBV15 to TRBJ2-1, with TRBD2 identical over 12 bases. Germline lookup yields CDR1 LNHNV and CDR2 YYDKDF (reference sequence). The CDR3 extends over 16 amino acids. V lost 0 bases to trimming and J lost 8 bases; unmatched junction nucleotides: 5. The CDR3 loop is CATSREGTSGYDEQFF. Written as DNA, the CDR3 is TGTGCCACCAGCAGAGAAGGGACTAGCGGGTATGATGAGCAGTTCTTC.

This sequence joins TRBV11-2 and TRBJ1-1, with D perhaps matching TRBD1 (5 bases). The CDR3 has 15 amino acids. CDR1 SGHAT and CDR2 FQNNGV come from the germline V gene. V lost 0 bases and J lost 0, with 8 bases in between. The CDR3 bases are TGTGCCAGCAGCTTAGAATGGGGCCTGAACACTGAAGCTTTCTTT. Residues: CASSLEWGLNTEAFF.

This clone was recorded only once. V is TRBV12-3 or TRBV12-4 and J is TRBJ2-7; no firm D call. The V end lost 1 base, the J end lost 7 bases, and 5 bases lay between the germline ends. This CDR3 region has 11 residues. CDR3 residues: CASSLEREQYF. Here the CDR3 DNA reads TGTGCCAGCAGTTTAGAGAGAGAGCAGTACTTC.

The chain employs TRBV19 and TRBJ2-2, with TRBD2 matching over 10 bases. This CDR3 is built from 15 residues. The junction had 7 bases not matched to a gene; V was cut back by 10 bases and J by 2 bases. Germline V gene sequence: CDR1 LNHDA, CDR2 SQIVND (reference sequence). This CDR3 is CATLAGGQNTGELFF. The CDR3 DNA reads TGTGCCACTTTAGCGGGAGGACAAAACACCGGGGAGCTGTTTTTT.

V usage is TRBV6-4 and J usage is TRBJ2-2; 10 bases match TRBD1. There are 15 residues in the CDR3. Germline CDR1 MRHNA, CDR2 SNTAGT. The V segment lost 7 bases and the J segment 3 bases; nucleotides outside the gene matches: 5. CDR3 nucleotide sequence: TGTGCCAGCAAAGGACAGGGGGGCGACACCGGGGAGCTGTTTTTT. This sequence encodes CASKGQGGDTGELFF.

The rearrangement links TRBV19 to TRBJ1-2, with 8 bases that match TRBD1. CDR1 LNHDA and CDR2 SQIVND come from the germline V gene (reference sequence). The CDR3 loop spans 17 amino acids. Trimming cost V 10 bases and J 6 bases; bases outside gene matches: 22. CDR3 in DNA: TGTGCCACCGAGACCCCTTTCATCCAGGGGGCAGGGGATGGCTACACCTTC. This translates into CATETPFIQGAGDGYTF.

This clone was seen a single time. V is TRBV9 and J is TRBJ2-2; 8 nucleotides line up with TRBD1. The CDR3 runs to 18 residues. Germline CDR1 reads SGDLS; CDR2 reads YYNGEE. J lost 5 bases, V lost 1 base, and 13 bases had no gene match. The chain's CDR3 is CASSVLSLGTGGTGELFF. DNA for the CDR3: TGTGCCAGCAGCGTACTGAGTTTAGGGACAGGTGGAACCGGGGAGCTGTTTTTT.

J is TRBJ2-7 and V is TRBV28; D perhaps matches TRBD2 (5 bases). This CDR3 contains 14 residues. V was shortened by 5 bases and J by 3 bases, with 14 bases between the two germline ends. The germline CDR1 and CDR2 sequences are MDHEN and SYDVKM. In DNA, the CDR3 is TGTGCCAGCAGTGTCGGGGAAGCATACTACGAGCAGTACTTC. Translating it yields CASSVGEAYYEQYF.

The chain combines TRBV9 with TRBJ2-7; 11 positions match TRBD2. Germline loops: CDR1 SGDLS, CDR2 YYNGEE. Trimming removed 0 bases from V and 5 bases from J; junction bases left unmatched: 10. CDR3 length equals 17 residues. CDR3: CASSVGLAGSLAHEQYF. DNA of the CDR3: TGTGCCAGCAGCGTAGGACTAGCGGGATCTTTAGCCCACGAGCAGTACTTC. The entire variable domain, with the rest obtained from reference TRBV9 and TRBJ2-7, is as follows: DSGVTQTPKHLITATGQRVTLRCSPRSGDLSVYWYQQSLDQGLQFLIQYYNGEERAKGNILERFSAQQFPDLHSELNLSSLELGDSALYFCASSVGLAGSLAHEQYFGPGTRLTVT.

This chain connects TRBV18 to TRBJ2-2; D gene unclear. The CDR3 sequence is 14 residues long. Per the germline V gene, CDR1 is KGHSH and CDR2 is LQKENI. V was shortened by 0 bases and J by 5 bases, with 7 bases between the two germline ends. The CDR3 spells CASSPPSKTGELFF. DNA for the CDR3: TGTGCCAGCTCACCACCGAGCAAAACCGGGGAGCTGTTTTTT.

This sequence joins TRBV5-8 and TRBJ1-2, with a possible D match to TRBD1 (6 bases). CDR3 length equals 15 residues. Trimming took 4 bases from V and 6 from J, leaving 19 bases between them. Germline V gene lookup returns CDR1 SGHTS and CDR2 YDEGEE. For the CDR3, the DNA is TGTGCCAGCAGCAGGCCTGTTTCGGGGGGGCATGGCTACACCTTC. Residues: CASSRPVSGGHGYTF.

This clone was recorded a few times. The chain has TRBV10-3 and TRBJ2-5; weak D call: TRBD2 (6 bases). The CDR3 runs to 13 residues. The germline V and J ends were trimmed by 4 bases and 4 bases, with 10 bases remaining between them. Germline assignment: CDR1 ENHRY and CDR2 SYGVKD. The CDR3, as DNA: TGTGCCATCAGTGCGTCCGGGGGAGAGACCCAGTACTTC. Its translation is CAISASGGETQYF.

This clone was recorded many times. V is TRBV2 and J is TRBJ2-2, with unresolved D. Germline V CDR1 and CDR2: SNHLY, FYNNEI. Trimming pared 2 bases from V and 6 bases from J, leaving 19 bases between. The CDR3 loop spans 17 amino acids. CDR3 nucleotides: TGTGCCAGCAGTGAATCACTTGGCTCGATTCAGGCCGGGGAGCTGTTTTTT. It encodes CASSESLGSIQAGELFF.

The V call is TRBV18, the J call TRBJ2-7, with D maybe TRBD1 (5 bases). The V gene lost 2 bases and the J gene lost 6 bases, with 11 bases spanning the gap. Germline V gene sequence: CDR1 KGHSH, CDR2 LQKENI. The CDR3 length is 13 residues. The CDR3 loop is CASSPSGSAEQYF. For the CDR3, the DNA is TGTGCCAGCTCACCATCAGGGTCGGCCGAGCAGTACTTC.

V and J are TRBV27 and TRBJ2-7, with D tentatively TRBD2 (6 bases). V gave up 4 bases and J gave up 4 bases, with 14 bases separating them. This CDR3 is built from 14 residues. Germline CDR1 is MNHEY and CDR2 is SMNVEV (reference sequence). This CDR3 reads CASSSGTFPYEQYF. DNA of the CDR3: TGTGCCAGCAGTTCCGGGACTTTCCCTTACGAGCAGTACTTC.

The chain links TRBV14 to TRBJ2-2; D ambiguous. This CDR3 has 15 amino acids. Trimming removed 2 bases from V and 1 base from J, with 8 bases in between. Looked up from germline, CDR1 is SGHDN and CDR2 is FVKESK. The CDR3 region has the DNA TGTGCCAGCAGCCAACTCCCACTGAACACCGGGGAGCTGTTTTTT. It is translated as CASSQLPLNTGELFF.

The V gene is TRBV6-6, the J gene TRBJ2-5; 13 bases are a match to TRBD2. Germline V lookup: CDR1 MNHNY, CDR2 SVGAGI (reference sequence). The CDR3 sequence is 15 residues long. Trimming at V came to 8 bases and at J to 5 bases, leaving 8 bases not matched to a gene. The CDR3 is CASGLAGVGSETQYF. CDR3 in DNA: TGTGCCAGCGGACTAGCGGGAGTCGGTTCGGAGACCCAGTACTTC.

The chain combines TRBV7-2 with TRBJ2-4; possible D gene TRBD1, 6 bases. The CDR3 totals 15 residues. Germline V gives CDR1 SGHTA, CDR2 FQGNSA. Deletions cut 1 base from V and 5 bases from J, with 12 bases between. The CDR3 DNA reads TGTGCCAGCAGCTTAGAGTGGGGGCGGGAAAACATTCAGTACTTC. Amino acids: CASSLEWGRENIQYF.

This chain links TRBV4-3 with TRBJ2-6; TRBD1 is a possible D gene (6 bases). This CDR3 has 18 amino acids. Germline V gene data show CDR1 as LGHNA and CDR2 as YSLEER. V lost 4 bases and J 0 bases, leaving 16 bases between the germline ends. This CDR3 is CASSRAGTSHSGANVLTF. The CDR3 DNA reads as TGCGCCAGCAGCCGAGCCGGGACATCACACTCTGGGGCCAACGTCCTGACTTTC.

The rearrangement uses TRBV7-6 and TRBJ2-1; 7 bases agree with TRBD1. CDR1 SGHVS and CDR2 FNYEAQ come from the germline V gene. The CDR3 spans 15 residues. V shed 2 bases, J shed 4 bases, and the junction held 5 bases outside the gene matches. The DNA of the CDR3 is TGTGCCAGCAGCTTACTAGGGGGCCCTTACAATGAGCAGTTCTTC. Translation: CASSLLGGPYNEQFF. Full variable domain (rest looked up from reference TRBV7-6 and TRBJ2-1): GAGVSQSPRYKVTKRGQDVALRCDPISGHVSLYWYRQALGQGPEFLTYFNYEAQQDKSGLPNDRFSAERPEGSISTLTIQRTEQRDSAMYRCASSLLGGPYNEQFFGPGTRLTVL.

Ten or more counts support this clone. The V and J genes are TRBV9 and TRBJ1-1; no clear D gene. Germline V CDR1 and CDR2: SGDLS, YYNGEE. CDR3 size: 14 residues. Trimming removed 6 bases at V and 1 base at J, with 13 bases between. The CDR3 is CASTKFRGNTEAFF. CDR3 in DNA: TGTGCCAGCACCAAATTCCGGGGGAACACTGAAGCTTTCTTT.

A remark on this clone: This same CDR3 is encoded by further DNA sequences in the sample. CDR3 sequence (DNA): TGCAGCGTTGGCGGGGGAGCCTACGAGCAGTACTTC. It translates to CSVGGGAYEQYF. This chain joins TRBV29-1 and TRBJ2-7; 7 bases agree with TRBD2. Trimming removed 4 bases from V and 2 bases from J; junction bases left unmatched: 2. The CDR3 runs 12 residues. Germline V gives CDR1 SQVTM, CDR2 ANQGSEA.

A single count supports this clone. The rearrangement links TRBV5-4 to TRBJ1-2, with a possible D match to TRBD1 (6 bases). Trimming took off 4 bases at V and 5 bases at J, with 18 bases between the two ends. CDR1 and CDR2 from the germline V gene are SGHNT and YYREEE (reference sequence). The CDR3 runs 15 residues. As DNA, the CDR3 is TGTGCCAGCAGCGATGAAAGACAGGCGGGTTATGGCTACACCTTC. This translates into CASSDERQAGYGYTF.